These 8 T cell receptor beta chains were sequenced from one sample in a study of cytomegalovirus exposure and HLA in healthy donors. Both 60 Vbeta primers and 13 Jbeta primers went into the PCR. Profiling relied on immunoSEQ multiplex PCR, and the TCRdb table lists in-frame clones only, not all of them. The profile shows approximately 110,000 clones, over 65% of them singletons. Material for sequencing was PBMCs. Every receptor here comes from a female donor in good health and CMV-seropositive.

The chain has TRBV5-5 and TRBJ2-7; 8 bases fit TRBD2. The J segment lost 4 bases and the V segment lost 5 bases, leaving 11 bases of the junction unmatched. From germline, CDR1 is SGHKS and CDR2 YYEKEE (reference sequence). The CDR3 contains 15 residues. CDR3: CASSSREGGLYEQYF. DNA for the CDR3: TGTGCCAGCAGTTCCCGGGAGGGTGGTTTGTACGAGCAGTACTTC.

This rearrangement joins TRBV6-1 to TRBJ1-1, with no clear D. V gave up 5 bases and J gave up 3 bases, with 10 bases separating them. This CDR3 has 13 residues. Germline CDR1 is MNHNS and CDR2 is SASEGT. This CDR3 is CASSYDRDTEAFF. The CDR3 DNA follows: TGTGCCAGCAGTTATGACCGGGACACTGAAGCTTTCTTT.

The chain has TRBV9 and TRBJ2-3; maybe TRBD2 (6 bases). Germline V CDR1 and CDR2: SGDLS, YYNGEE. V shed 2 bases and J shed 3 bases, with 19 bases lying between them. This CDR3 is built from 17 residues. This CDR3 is CASSVGDWPGGTDTQYF. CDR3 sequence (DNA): TGTGCCAGCAGCGTTGGGGACTGGCCCGGGGGAACAGATACGCAGTATTTT. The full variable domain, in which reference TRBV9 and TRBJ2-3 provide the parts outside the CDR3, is DSGVTQTPKHLITATGQRVTLRCSPRSGDLSVYWYQQSLDQGLQFLIQYYNGEERAKGNILERFSAQQFPDLHSELNLSSLELGDSALYFCASSVGDWPGGTDTQYFGPGTRLTVL.

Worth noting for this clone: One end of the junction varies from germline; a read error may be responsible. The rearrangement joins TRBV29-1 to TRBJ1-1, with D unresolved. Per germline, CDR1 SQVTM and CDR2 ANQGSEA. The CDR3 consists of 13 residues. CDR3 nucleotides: TGCAGCGCTCGGCAGGCCCAGAACGCTGAAGCTTTCTTT. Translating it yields CSARQAQNAEAFF.

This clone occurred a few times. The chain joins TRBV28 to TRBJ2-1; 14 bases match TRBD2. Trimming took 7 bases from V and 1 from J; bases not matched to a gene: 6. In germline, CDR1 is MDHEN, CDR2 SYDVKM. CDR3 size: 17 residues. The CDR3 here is CASTGTSGRGSYNEQFF. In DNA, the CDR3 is TGTGCCAGCACCGGGACTAGCGGGAGAGGGTCCTACAATGAGCAGTTCTTC.

The CDR3 protein is CASSRQGITEAFF. The CDR3 nucleotides read TGTGCCAGCAGCAGACAGGGAATCACTGAAGCTTTCTTT. This chain joins TRBV7-3 and TRBJ1-1, with 7 bases identical to TRBD1. The J segment lost 4 bases and the V segment lost 5 bases, leaving 4 bases of the junction unmatched. The CDR3 loop spans 13 amino acids. CDR1 is SGHTA and CDR2 is FQGTGA in the germline V gene.

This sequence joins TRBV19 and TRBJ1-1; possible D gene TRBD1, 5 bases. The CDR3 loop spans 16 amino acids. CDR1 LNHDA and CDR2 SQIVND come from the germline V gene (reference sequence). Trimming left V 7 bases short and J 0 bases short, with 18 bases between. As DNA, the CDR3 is TGTGCCAGTAATTCAAAGTACAGGCACCTGAACACTGAAGCTTTCTTT. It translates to CASNSKYRHLNTEAFF.

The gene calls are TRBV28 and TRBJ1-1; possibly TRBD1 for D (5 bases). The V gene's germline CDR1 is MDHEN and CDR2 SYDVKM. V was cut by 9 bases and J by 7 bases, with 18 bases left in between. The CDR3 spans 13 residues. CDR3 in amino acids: CASYQGGGGEAFF. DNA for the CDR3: TGTGCCAGTTATCAGGGAGGAGGCGGTGAAGCTTTCTTT.